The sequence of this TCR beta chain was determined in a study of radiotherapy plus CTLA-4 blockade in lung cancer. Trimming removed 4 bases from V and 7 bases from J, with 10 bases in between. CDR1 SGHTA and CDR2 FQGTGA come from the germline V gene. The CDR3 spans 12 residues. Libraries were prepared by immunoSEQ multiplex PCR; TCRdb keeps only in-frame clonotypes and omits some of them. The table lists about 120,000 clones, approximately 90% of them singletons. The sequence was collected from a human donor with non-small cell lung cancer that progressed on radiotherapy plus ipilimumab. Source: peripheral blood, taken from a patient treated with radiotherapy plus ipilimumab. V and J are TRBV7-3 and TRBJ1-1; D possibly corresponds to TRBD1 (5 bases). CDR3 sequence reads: CASSSRQGEAFF. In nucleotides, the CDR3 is TGTGCCAGCAGCTCCCGGCAGGGTGAAGCTTTCTTT.